The source of this T cell receptor beta chain is a study of OX40 agonist ivuxolimab in advanced cancers. The assay was immunoSEQ multiplex PCR, and TCRdb's table has in-frame clones only and misses some. The sample shows 75,000 or so clones, roughly 84% of them seen only once. The V gene lost 4 bases and the J gene lost 7 bases, with 14 bases spanning the gap. The CDR3 has 14 amino acids. The germline gives CDR1 SGDLS, CDR2 YYNGEE. General observations from the study: CD4+ and CD8+ blood T cells expanded clonally by week 6 at 0.1 to 3.0 mg/kg.

Comments on this clone: Its antigen is not known.

The sample here was CD4+ or CD8+ T cells sorted from blood, taken in a trial of the OX40 agonist ivuxolimab. The chain employs TRBV9 and TRBJ2-2; either TRBD1 or TRBD2 may supply D (5 bases each). This TCR came from an adult with an advanced solid tumor such as melanoma, head and neck, liver or kidney cancer. CDR3 sequence: CASSRGAESGELFF. CDR3 bases: TGTGCCAGCAGCCGAGGGGCAGAAAGCGGGGAGCTGTTTTTT.